The clone carrying this T cell receptor beta chain showed up many times. These data originate in a study of neurological immune-mediated disorders. The V and J ends lost 6 bases and 1 base, in that order; junction bases with no gene match: 4. This CDR3 spans 15 amino acids. TCRdb re-derived calls from the 5' RACE reads in MiXCR, one entry per CDR3 protein. The table has tens of thousands of distinct CDR3 sequences, under 5.5% seen once. The chain joins TRBV12-3 or TRBV12-4 to TRBJ2-2; TRBD1 matches at 8 bases. The sequencing sample was made of PBMCs. The clonotype was recovered from a woman between 45 and 60 years old with multiple sclerosis. CDR3 loop: CASREDRENTGELFF. The CDR3 bases are TGTGCCAGCAGAGAGGACAGGGAGAACACCGGGGAGCTGTTTTTT.